The next 8 T cell receptor beta chains were all read from a single sample in a study of T cell repertoires in cytomegalovirus infection. MiXCR, run by TCRdb on the reads, gives a single entry per CDR3 protein. The sample includes hundreds of thousands of distinct CDR3 sequences, roughly 9.3% of them seen just once. Sequencing used PBMCs. The origin of the receptors is a human donor in good health (CMV status not recorded). Some clones in this sample may be carry-over from other donors' samples.

This clonotype was found many times. V gene TRBV7-9 combines with J gene TRBJ1-4; D is unclear. The CDR3 is 17 amino acids. V shed 2 bases and J shed 0 bases, with 13 bases lying between them. Germline CDR1 reads SEHNR; CDR2 reads FQNEAQ (reference sequence). The DNA of the CDR3 is TGTGCCAGCAGCTTACCCGGGGAGGCGACAACTAATGAAAAACTGTTTTTT. It yields the protein CASSLPGEATTNEKLFF.

Ten or more counts support this clonotype. The chain joins TRBV6-2 or TRBV6-3 to TRBJ2-7; 7 bases are shared with TRBD1. Trimming removed 8 bases from V and 0 bases from J; junction bases left unmatched: 1. Germline V gene sequence: CDR1 MNHEY, CDR2 SVGEGT. The CDR3 totals 12 residues. For the CDR3, the DNA is TGTGCCAGCGGGACAGCCTCCTACGAGCAGTACGTC. Translated: CASGTASYEQYV.

This clonotype was observed at least ten times. The chain links TRBV7-2 to TRBJ1-2; a possible D gene is TRBD1 (6 bases). Trimming left V 5 bases short and J 4 bases short, with 17 bases between. This CDR3 spans 15 amino acids. CDR1 is SGHTA, CDR2 FQGNSA, per germline. CDR3 sequence reads: CASSLGLKTGYGYTF. In nucleotides, the CDR3 is TGTGCCAGCAGCCTCGGGCTGAAGACAGGCTATGGCTACACCTTC.

This clonotype was seen many times. V usage is TRBV5-6 and J usage is TRBJ2-1, with D tentatively TRBD2 (7 bases). The ends were cut back, 7 bases at V and 6 bases at J, with 17 bases in the middle. This CDR3 has 14 amino acids. Germline V lookup: CDR1 SGHDT, CDR2 YYEEEE. As DNA, the CDR3 is TGTGCCAGCGGTCTAGGGGGGGCATCCAATGAGCAGTTCTTC. Encoded protein: CASGLGGASNEQFF.

This clonotype was counted ten times or more. This rearrangement joins TRBV7-3 to TRBJ2-2; 12 bases are a match to TRBD2. With V trimmed by 1 base and J by 4 bases, 4 bases remained unmatched. Germline CDR1 and CDR2: SGHTA and FQGTGA. CDR3 size: 17 residues. The chain's CDR3 is CASSLSMTSGGTGELFF. The CDR3 bases are TGTGCCAGCAGCTTAAGTATGACTAGCGGGGGCACCGGGGAGCTGTTTTTT.

This clonotype came up many times. The rearrangement links TRBV25-1 to TRBJ2-7; D unresolved. V lost 3 bases and J lost 3, with 0 bases in between. CDR1 is MGHDK and CDR2 is SYGVNS in the germline V gene. The CDR3 loop spans 10 amino acids. Written as DNA, the CDR3 is TGTGCCAGCAGTGACTACGAGCAGTACGTC. It specifies CASSDYEQYV.

This clonotype was observed a few times. J is TRBJ2-1 and V is TRBV5-1; D is unresolved. The CDR3 is made up of 14 amino acids. The V gene lost 0 bases and the J gene lost 3 bases, with 7 bases spanning the gap. The V gene's germline CDR1 is SGHRS and CDR2 YFSETQ. For the CDR3, the DNA is TGCGCCAGCAGCTTGGTTGCGGACTACAATGAGCAGTTCTTC. It translates to CASSLVADYNEQFF.

The chain couples TRBV6-5 to TRBJ2-1; the D gene is possibly TRBD2 (5 bases). The CDR3 runs to 13 residues. The germline CDR1 and CDR2 sequences are MNHEY and SVGAGI. Trimming cost V 8 bases and J 4 bases, with 12 bases left between them. Here the CDR3 reads CASGPGGYNEQFF. CDR3 sequence (DNA): TGTGCCAGCGGCCCCGGAGGTTACAATGAGCAGTTCTTC.